This T cell receptor beta chain was identified during a study of shared clonotypes between healthy human individuals. General study results and limits: A handful of donors had around 5% of their naive CD4 clonotypes in common. Apart from blood, nothing was sampled; tissue repertoires likely differ. Depth was large, yet rarefaction showed that sorted-subset sequencing was incomplete.

CDR3 length: 20 residues. Positively selected for CCR7, the CD45RO-negative cells used as naive CD8 cells excluded terminally differentiated effector memory CD45RA+ cells. Note on this clone: As yet, its antigen is unknown.

Method: immunoSEQ multiplex PCR; TCRdb's copy keeps in-frame clones and lacks some. Among 2 million to 2.5 million clones listed, just over 90% were seen once. The rearrangement links TRBV21-1 to TRBJ1-5; the D call of TRBD1 is as the table states it, not checked on the DNA. TRBV21-1 is a pseudogene locus. The sample was naive CD8+ T cells from PBMCs. This sequence was found in a man between 18 and 29 years old in good health. Some clones in this sample may be carry-over from other donors' samples. CDR3 DNA sequence: TGTGCCAGCAGCGTACATCCGGGACAAGGGCTGGAGTATAGCAATCAGCCCCAGCATTTT. It specifies CASSVHPGQGLEYSNQPQHF.